One and the same sample provided the 11 T cell receptor beta chains below, sequenced in a study of T cells in tuberculosis. Sequencing used immunoSEQ multiplex PCR; TCRdb keeps in-frame clones, though not all of them. This sample yields roughly 41,000 clones, of which about 94% are seen a single time; about 12% belongs to the top ten. Specimen: PBMCs. The receptor source for this set is a donor aged 5-35 years with latent tuberculosis or without tuberculosis infection. Some clones in this sample may be carry-over from other donors' samples.

The V call is TRBV29-1, the J call TRBJ1-1, with D hard to call. Deletions cut 3 bases from V and 0 bases from J, with 8 bases between. CDR1 and CDR2 (germline): SQVTM, ANQGSEA. This CDR3 has 13 amino acids. The CDR3, as DNA: TGCAGCGTTGACCAGACTGTGAACACTGAAGCTTTCTTT. As protein: CSVDQTVNTEAFF.

This clone was picked up one time. The genes are TRBV6-5 and TRBJ2-4, with D unclear. The germline gives CDR1 MNHEY, CDR2 SVGAGI. The V end lost 4 bases, the J end lost 1 base, and 11 bases lay between the germline ends. The CDR3 loop spans 15 amino acids. CDR3 region: CASSSTTVAKNIQYF. For the CDR3, the DNA is TGTGCCAGCAGTTCCACTACTGTGGCCAAAAACATTCAGTACTTC.

The chain is built from TRBV5-8 and TRBJ2-7; 8 nucleotides line up with TRBD1. Per the germline V gene, CDR1 is SGHTS and CDR2 is YDEGEE. The CDR3 is made up of 16 amino acids. Trimming took 4 bases from V and 3 from J; bases not matched to a gene: 12. The CDR3 DNA reads TGTGCCAGCAGCGTTTTTCCGGGCAGGGGGCTCTACGAGCAGTACTTC. Amino acid sequence: CASSVFPGRGLYEQYF.

The V and J genes are TRBV5-1 and TRBJ2-5; 8 nucleotides align to TRBD1. Germline CDR1 reads SGHRS; CDR2 reads YFSETQ. This CDR3 is 15 amino acids long. V gave up 4 bases and J gave up 4 bases; unmatched junction bases: 9. CDR3 region: CASSEDRVGVETQYF. In DNA form, the CDR3 reads TGCGCCAGCAGCGAGGACAGGGTTGGGGTAGAGACCCAGTACTTC.

The chain uses TRBV2 and TRBJ1-5; D gene ambiguous. Germline V gives CDR1 SNHLY, CDR2 FYNNEI. Trimming shortened V by 6 bases and J by 5 bases, and 5 bases separated the two germline ends. This CDR3 comprises 11 residues. The CDR3: CASRIDQPQHF. CDR3 nucleotides: TGTGCCAGCAGAATCGATCAGCCCCAGCATTTT.

The chain uses TRBV10-2 and TRBJ1-5, with no clear D. The CDR3 consists of 13 residues. With 0 bases removed from V and 6 bases from J, the gap between germline ends came to 6 bases. The germline V gene encodes CDR1 WSHSY and CDR2 SAAADI. The CDR3 DNA reads TGCGCCAGCAGTGAGTCAGCGGGTCAGCCCCAGCATTTT. Protein sequence: CASSESAGQPQHF.

This clone was seen a single time. The chain uses TRBV4-3 and TRBJ1-4; a weak D match, TRBD1 (6 bases). V was clipped by 2 bases and J by 2 bases, with 6 bases between them. The CDR3 extends over 14 amino acids. Germline V CDR1 and CDR2: LGHNA, YSLEER. CDR3 region: CASSQQGTNEKLFF. Here the CDR3 DNA reads TGCGCCAGCAGCCAACAGGGGACTAATGAAAAACTGTTTTTT.

The V call is TRBV5-1, the J call TRBJ2-7; the match to TRBD2 covers 11 bases. This CDR3 spans 14 amino acids. With V trimmed by 5 bases and J by 2 bases, 3 bases remained unmatched. CDR1 and CDR2 (germline): SGHRS, YFSETQ. The chain's CDR3 is CASRLAGETYEQYF. CDR3 in DNA: TGCGCCAGCAGACTAGCGGGGGAGACCTACGAGCAGTACTTC.

For the CDR3, the DNA is TGTGCCAGCAGTTACGAGGGGGTGTACGAGCAGTACTTC. This codes for CASSYEGVYEQYF. V gene TRBV6-6 combines with J gene TRBJ2-7, with D tentatively TRBD1 (6 bases). The germline CDR1 and CDR2 sequences are MNHNY and SVGAGI (reference sequence). V gave up 2 bases and J gave up 4 bases, with 9 bases separating them. The CDR3 contains 13 residues.

This clone appeared once. The chain has TRBV7-2 and TRBJ2-3, with unresolved D. Germline V gene sequence: CDR1 SGHTA, CDR2 FQGNSA. V shed 5 bases and J shed 4 bases, with 10 bases lying between them. The CDR3 extends over 13 amino acids. The DNA for the CDR3 is TGTGCCAGCAGCCTCAACTCCGCAGATACGCAGTATTTT. Its translation is CASSLNSADTQYF.

The rearrangement links TRBV13 to TRBJ2-4; TRBD2 matches at 8 bases. Germline V CDR1 and CDR2: PRHDT, FYEKMQ (reference sequence). Losses at the gene ends were 5 bases for V and 1 base for J; bases not matched to a gene: 7. CDR3 length: 16 amino acids. In nucleotides, the CDR3 is TGTGCCAGCAGCGCCCCGGGGGGGTTTGCCAAAAACATTCAGTACTTC. Amino acids: CASSAPGGFAKNIQYF.